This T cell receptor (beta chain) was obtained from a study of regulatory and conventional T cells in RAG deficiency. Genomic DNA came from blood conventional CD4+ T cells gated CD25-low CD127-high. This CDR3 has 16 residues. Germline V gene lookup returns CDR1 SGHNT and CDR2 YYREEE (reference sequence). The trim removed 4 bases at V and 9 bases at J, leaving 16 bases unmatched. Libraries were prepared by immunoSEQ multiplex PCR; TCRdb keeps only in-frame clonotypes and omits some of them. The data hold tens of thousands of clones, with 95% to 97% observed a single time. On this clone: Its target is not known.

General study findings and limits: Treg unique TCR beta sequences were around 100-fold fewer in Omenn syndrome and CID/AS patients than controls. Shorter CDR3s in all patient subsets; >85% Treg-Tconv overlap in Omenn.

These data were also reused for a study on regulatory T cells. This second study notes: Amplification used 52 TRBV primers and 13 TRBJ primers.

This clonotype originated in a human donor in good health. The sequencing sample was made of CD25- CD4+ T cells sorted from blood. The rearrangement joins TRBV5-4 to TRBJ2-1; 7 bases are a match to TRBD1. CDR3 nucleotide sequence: TGTGCCAGCAGCCCAGTAAGCAGGGGGTTGTTTCGTGAGCAGTTCTTC. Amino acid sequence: CASSPVSRGLFREQFF.